This TCR beta chain is drawn from a study of T cell changes during pregnancy in multiple sclerosis. Only in-frame clones appear in the TCRdb table, and some are missing; sequencing was by immunoSEQ multiplex PCR. Of about 84,000 clones listed, 94% were seen once; the top ten hold roughly 0.9%. V shed 7 bases and J shed 9 bases, with 21 bases lying between them. This CDR3 contains 15 residues. Germline values: CDR1 SEHNR, CDR2 FQNEAQ (reference sequence). This specimen was peripheral blood, taken in the second trimester of pregnancy. The rearrangement joins TRBV7-9 to TRBJ2-2; possibly TRBD1 for D (6 bases). This receptor was taken from a female donor in good health, enrolled as a control in a pregnancy study. The CDR3 DNA is TGTGCCAGCACCAAAAGGGGGAGTCAAGTCCGGGAGCTGTTTTTT. Translation: CASTKRGSQVRELFF.